The present entry profiles one T cell receptor beta chain with its context. As yet, its antigen is unknown. This specimen belongs to a study of cytomegalovirus exposure and HLA in healthy donors. Study-level findings and limits: A missense DCLRE1C variant was associated with V- and J-gene trimming of TCR beta chains in a later analysis, and an independent cohort replicated the association. Immune exposure information available was restricted to CMV serostatus. Later, an analysis found that common viral pathogens appeared to be linked with several of the most significant clusters.

In the PCR, 60 Vbeta and 13 Jbeta primers were used. Sequencing used immunoSEQ multiplex PCR; TCRdb keeps in-frame clones, though not all of them. The sample lists 130,000 or so clones; roughly 80% were seen once. Germline CDR1 reads SGHVS; CDR2 reads FNYEAQ. This CDR3 region has 13 residues. After removal of 4 bases from V and 1 base from J, the junction contained 1 base not matched to a gene. This chain connects TRBV7-6 to TRBJ2-7, with TRBD1 matching over 7 bases. This receptor was identified in a woman between 18 and 29 years old in good health and CMV-seronegative. The sample taken for sequencing was PBMCs. The CDR3 loop is CASSSGQSYEQYF. The CDR3, as DNA: TGTGCCAGCAGCTCGGGACAGTCCTACGAGCAGTACTTC.